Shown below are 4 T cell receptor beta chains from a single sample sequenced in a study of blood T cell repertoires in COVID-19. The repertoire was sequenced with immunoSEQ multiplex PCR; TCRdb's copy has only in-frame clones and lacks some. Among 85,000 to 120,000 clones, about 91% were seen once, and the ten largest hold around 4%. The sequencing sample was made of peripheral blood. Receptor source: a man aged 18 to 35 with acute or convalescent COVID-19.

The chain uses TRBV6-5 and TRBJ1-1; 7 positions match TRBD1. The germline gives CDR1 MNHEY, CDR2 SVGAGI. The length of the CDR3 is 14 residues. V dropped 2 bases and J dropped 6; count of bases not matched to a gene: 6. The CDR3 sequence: CASSYDRAAAEAFF. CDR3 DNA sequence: TGTGCCAGCAGTTACGACAGGGCGGCGGCTGAAGCTTTCTTT.

Here the CDR3 reads CASSELADTGELFF. In nucleotides, the CDR3 is TGTGCCAGCAGTGAACTAGCGGACACCGGGGAGCTGTTTTTT. V usage is TRBV6-4 and J usage is TRBJ2-2; 8 nucleotides match TRBD2. From germline, CDR1 is MRHNA and CDR2 SNTAGT. V lost 3 bases and J lost 3; bases outside the gene matches: 0. The CDR3 sequence is 14 residues long.

CDR3 in DNA: TGTGCCAGCAGTCGACGCTTTGGGACAGGGTACAATGAGCAGTTCTTC. Protein product: CASSRRFGTGYNEQFF. This rearrangement joins TRBV6-6 to TRBJ2-1, with 9 nucleotides matching TRBD1. The germline V gene has CDR1 MNHNY and CDR2 SVGAGI (reference sequence). Trimming cost V 5 bases and J 4 bases; bases outside gene matches: 9. The CDR3 has 16 amino acids.

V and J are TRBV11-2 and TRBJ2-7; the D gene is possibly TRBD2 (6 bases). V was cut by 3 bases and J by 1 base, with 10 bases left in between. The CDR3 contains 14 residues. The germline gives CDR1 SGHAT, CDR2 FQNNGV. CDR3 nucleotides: TGTGCCAGCAGCTTCCGCGGGGAGTCCTACGAGCAGTACTTC. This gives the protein CASSFRGESYEQYF.